The 32 T cell receptor beta chains below come from one sample, sequenced in a study of healthy donors' naive CD4 and CD8 T cells (dated by TCRdb to about 2015). Instrument on record: 454 GS FLX Titanium. TCR libraries were built from roughly 520 ng of total RNA with a previously published linear amplification protocol. The public reads were quality trimmed at Q25 with fastp and then assembled into clones with MiXCR by TCRdb, keeping productive beta chains. Entries are consolidated by CDR3 protein sequence, retaining the most common genes and DNA. The sample contains some 190,000 distinct CDR3 sequences, around 80% of them found a single time. 2% to 2.5% of the sample lies in the top ten. The sequencing input was naive CD4+ and CD8+ T cells sorted from blood, pooled from several donors. The cell subset or site label corresponds to: FACS-sorted naive CD4+ (CD45RO-CD45RA+) and naive CD8+ (CD45RA+CD27bright) T cells. Source of these receptors: a pool of human donors in good health; the sample pools cells from several healthy donors.

The CDR3, as DNA: TGTGCCAGTAGTAACCAATTTGGGCAATACAATGAGCAGTTCTTC. Translated: CASSNQFGQYNEQFF. V and J are TRBV19 and TRBJ2-1; D is ambiguous. CDR1 LNHDA and CDR2 SQIVND come from the germline V gene (reference sequence). This CDR3 region has 15 residues. Trimming took 4 bases from V and 4 from J, leaving 14 bases between them.

The chain has TRBV5-5 and TRBJ1-6, with 9 nucleotides matching TRBD1. Trimming removed 4 bases from V and 9 bases from J; junction bases left unmatched: 5. Germline values: CDR1 SGHKS, CDR2 YYEKEE (reference sequence). The CDR3 loop spans 14 amino acids. CDR3 nucleotides: TGTGCCAGCAGCCCGGACAGGGGAATTTCACCCCTCCACTTT. It encodes CASSPDRGISPLHF.

The CDR3 nucleotides are TGTGCCAGCAGCTCCCTAGACGCCGGGGAGCTGTTTTTT. Translated, it gives CASSSLDAGELFF. The J gene is TRBJ2-2, the V gene TRBV7-9; D is uncertain. Germline V gene sequence: CDR1 SEHNR, CDR2 FQNEAQ (reference sequence). The germline V and J ends were trimmed by 4 bases and 6 bases, with 9 bases remaining between them. The CDR3 is 13 amino acids.

This chain joins TRBV29-1 and TRBJ1-1; D gene ambiguous. The CDR3 loop spans 14 amino acids. V lost 0 bases and J 3 bases, leaving 11 bases between the germline ends. Germline V gene data show CDR1 as SQVTM and CDR2 as ANQGSEA. CDR3 coding DNA: TGCAGCGTTGAAGACCCGAATTGGGACACTGAAGCTTTCTTT. Residues: CSVEDPNWDTEAFF. Supplemented by reference TRBV29-1 and TRBJ1-1, the full variable domain reads SAVISQKPSRDICQRGTSLTIQCQVDSQVTMMFWYRQQPGQSLTLIATANQGSEATYESGFVIDKFPISRPNLTFSTLTVSNMSPEDSSIYLCSVEDPNWDTEAFFGQGTRLTVV.

This clonotype was picked up one time. The chain links TRBV27 to TRBJ1-2; 7 bases match TRBD1. This CDR3 region has 13 residues. Germline lookup yields CDR1 MNHEY and CDR2 SMNVEV (reference sequence). The trim removed 6 bases at V and 2 bases at J, leaving 3 bases unmatched. In DNA, the CDR3 is TGTGCCAGCAGGCTGACAGGGAACTATGGCTACACCTTC. It translates to CASRLTGNYGYTF.

This chain joins TRBV10-3 and TRBJ1-1, with D uncertain. The germline CDR1 and CDR2 sequences are ENHRY and SYGVKD. V dropped 7 bases and J dropped 2 bases, with 11 bases sitting between them. The CDR3 length is 13 residues. The CDR3 DNA follows: TGTGCCATCACCCTCGCCCTTAACACTGAAGCTTTCTTT. Its protein product is CAITLALNTEAFF.

The chain recombines TRBV5-6 with TRBJ1-2, with TRBD1 identical over 7 bases. Germline V gene sequence: CDR1 SGHDT, CDR2 YYEEEE. The junction had 9 bases not matched to a gene; V was cut back by 1 base and J by 6 bases. This CDR3 is 15 amino acids long. CDR3 sequence (DNA): TGTGCCAGCAGCTTGACAGGGGTTAGCCCGGATGGCTACACCTTC. Its protein is CASSLTGVSPDGYTF. Combining the CDR3 with reference TRBV5-6 and TRBJ1-2 gives the whole variable domain DAGVTQSPTHLIKTRGQQVTLRCSPKSGHDTVSWYQQALGQGPQFIFQYYEEEERQRGNFPDRFSGHQFPNYSSELNVNALLLGDSALYLCASSLTGVSPDGYTFGSGTRLTVV.

This chain connects TRBV10-3 to TRBJ2-7; maybe TRBD1 (5 bases). The V end lost 2 bases, the J end lost 2 bases, and 7 bases lay between the germline ends. Germline CDR1 ENHRY, CDR2 SYGVKD. This CDR3 region has 13 residues. CDR3 bases: TGTGCCATCAGTGAGGGGGCCACCTACGAGCAGTACTTC. Amino acids: CAISEGATYEQYF.

The chain employs TRBV29-1 and TRBJ2-1; D is undetermined. Per the germline V gene, CDR1 is SQVTM and CDR2 is ANQGSEA. The CDR3 contains 12 residues. V was cut by 5 bases and J by 7 bases, with 12 bases left in between. CDR3 coding DNA: TGCAGCGTTACCGCCAGGTTTAATGAGCAGTTCTTC. Amino acid sequence: CSVTARFNEQFF.

Comments on this clonotype: One end of the junction varies from germline; a read error may be responsible. CDR3 protein: CASSRPEGPSLF. The CDR3 nucleotides are TGTGCCAGCAGCCGCCCGGAGGGCCCATCCCTTTTC. The chain employs TRBV28 and TRBJ2-7, with a tentative D call TRBD2 (6 bases). Looked up from germline, CDR1 is MDHEN and CDR2 is SYDVKM. This CDR3 region has 12 residues. The variable domain in full, completed from reference TRBV28 and TRBJ2-7, reads DVKVTQSSRYLVKRTGEKVFLECVQDMDHENMFWYRQDPGLGLRLIYFSYDVKMKEKGDIPEGYSVSREKKERFSLILESASTNQTSMYLCASSRPEGPSLFGPGTRLTVT.

This chain links TRBV29-1 with TRBJ2-7; D remains unclear. The V and J ends lost 6 bases and 2 bases respectively, with 8 bases between them. Germline CDR1 and CDR2: SQVTM and ANQGSEA. The CDR3 extends over 11 amino acids. The CDR3 spells CSVAWAYEQYF. DNA for the CDR3: TGCAGCGTCGCTTGGGCCTACGAGCAGTACTTC.

This clonotype was seen a single time. CDR3 DNA: TGTGCCAGCAACCGGGGAGGAGGGGATAACTATGGCTACACCTTC. It specifies CASNRGGGDNYGYTF. This sequence joins TRBV6-5 and TRBJ1-2, with a possible D match to TRBD1 (5 bases). Germline V CDR1 and CDR2: MNHEY, SVGAGI. The CDR3 length is 15 residues. V was cut by 7 bases and J by 1 base, with 16 bases left in between.

The J gene is TRBJ2-7, the V gene TRBV2; D is ambiguous. The CDR3 runs 13 residues. CDR1 and CDR2 (germline): SNHLY, FYNNEI. The germline V and J ends were trimmed by 1 base and 9 bases, with 13 bases remaining between them. CDR3 sequence: CASSEGVYLRQYF. CDR3 nucleotides: TGTGCCAGCAGTGAAGGAGTGTACCTTCGGCAGTACTTC.

The chain employs TRBV2 and TRBJ1-2; TRBD1 might be the D (6 bases). The V gene's germline CDR1 is SNHLY and CDR2 FYNNEI. Trimming pared 1 base from V and 8 bases from J, leaving 17 bases between. This CDR3 is 15 amino acids long. CDR3 region: CASSEVVQGWRGYTF. CDR3 coding DNA: TGTGCCAGCAGTGAAGTCGTACAGGGCTGGCGAGGCTACACCTTC. Based on the CDR3 plus reference TRBV2 and TRBJ1-2, the full variable domain is EPEVTQTPSHQVTQMGQEVILRCVPISNHLYFYWYRQILGQKVEFLVSFYNNEISEKSEIFDDQFSVERPDGSNFTLKIRSTKLEDSAMYFCASSEVVQGWRGYTFGSGTRLTVV.

This sequence joins TRBV29-1 and TRBJ2-7, with 7 bases that match TRBD1. This CDR3 is built from 14 residues. Germline values: CDR1 SQVTM, CDR2 ANQGSEA. V shed 5 bases and J 0 bases; nucleotides not matched to a gene: 7. DNA of the CDR3: TGCAGCGTTTATGTAGACAGGGCCTCCTACGAGCAGTACTTC. Protein sequence: CSVYVDRASYEQYF.

The chain employs TRBV29-1 and TRBJ2-7; D possibly corresponds to TRBD1 (5 bases). CDR1 and CDR2 from the germline V gene are SQVTM and ANQGSEA. The V end lost 1 base, the J end lost 2 bases, and 9 bases lay between the germline ends. This CDR3 is 13 amino acids long. The CDR3 DNA reads TGCAGCGTTGAAGTGACAGAAACCTACGAGCAGTACTTC. Translation gives CSVEVTETYEQYF.

The chain uses TRBV29-1 and TRBJ2-5, with TRBD2 as a possible D gene (5 bases). This CDR3 has 15 amino acids. Germline lookup yields CDR1 SQVTM and CDR2 ANQGSEA. The V end was cut by 4 bases, the J end by 1 base, with 16 bases between. For the CDR3, the DNA is TGCAGCGTTGGCGAGTCTGGCGGGCTCCAAGAGACCCAGTACTTC. It translates to CSVGESGGLQETQYF.

The rearrangement joins TRBV5-5 to TRBJ1-1; 7 bases map to TRBD1. With V trimmed by 4 bases and J by 5 bases, 11 bases remained unmatched. The CDR3 contains 15 residues. Germline-derived CDR1 and CDR2 are SGHKS and YYEKEE (reference sequence). The CDR3 DNA reads as TGTGCCAGCAGCATCCGAGGGGGCGCGAGGACTGAAGCTTTCTTT. Its translation: CASSIRGGARTEAFF.

The gene calls are TRBV29-1 and TRBJ1-1; D is unresolved. Trimming shortened V by 7 bases and J by 3 bases, and 9 bases separated the two germline ends. Germline assignment: CDR1 SQVTM and CDR2 ANQGSEA. The CDR3 is 11 residues long. The CDR3 region has the DNA TGCAGCGCTGGCCGGGACACTGAAGCTTTCTTT. Its protein is CSAGRDTEAFF.

This chain uses TRBV20-1 with TRBJ1-6; D possibly corresponds to TRBD1 (6 bases). CDR1 and CDR2 from the germline V gene are DFQATT and SNEGSKA (reference sequence). The CDR3 sequence is 14 residues long. V dropped 1 base and J dropped 4 bases, with 8 bases sitting between them. As DNA, the CDR3 is TGCAGTGCTAGAGTTGGACAGTATAATTCACCCCTCCACTTT. Its translation: CSARVGQYNSPLHF.

V is TRBV10-3 and J is TRBJ2-7, with 14 nucleotides matching TRBD2. This CDR3 contains 15 residues. Germline loops: CDR1 ENHRY, CDR2 SYGVKD. Trimming at V came to 8 bases and at J to 2 bases, leaving 5 bases not matched to a gene. CDR3 sequence reads: CAIHPGLAGAYEQYF. The CDR3, as DNA: TGTGCCATCCACCCGGGACTAGCGGGAGCCTACGAGCAGTACTTC.

The rearrangement joins TRBV5-1 to TRBJ1-6; 7 nucleotides agree with TRBD1. The germline V gene encodes CDR1 SGHRS and CDR2 YFSETQ. CDR3 length: 15 amino acids. The junction had 4 bases not matched to a gene; V was cut back by 0 bases and J by 7 bases. The CDR3 coding sequence is TGCGCCAGCAGCTTGGAGACAGGGCTGAATTCACCCCTCCACTTT. Protein: CASSLETGLNSPLHF.

The J gene is TRBJ2-7, the V gene TRBV7-9; TRBD2 agrees at 10 bases. The CDR3 runs to 15 residues. The ends lost 5 bases at V and 5 bases at J; junction bases unmatched: 9. The germline gives CDR1 SEHNR, CDR2 FQNEAQ (reference sequence). CDR3 amino acids: CASSEGLAVPNEQYF. The DNA of the CDR3 is TGTGCCAGCAGCGAAGGACTAGCGGTTCCAAACGAGCAGTACTTC.

This chain joins TRBV27 and TRBJ2-5, with a possible D match to TRBD1 (6 bases). This CDR3 comprises 15 residues. Germline-derived CDR1 and CDR2 are MNHEY and SMNVEV (reference sequence). V lost 3 bases and J lost 2, with 13 bases in between. The CDR3 nucleotides are TGTGCCAGCAGTTTTCTCCGGACAGATCAAGAGACCCAGTACTTC. This codes for CASSFLRTDQETQYF.

This sequence joins TRBV5-6 and TRBJ2-1; 9 nucleotides align to TRBD2. The CDR3 length is 15 residues. Looked up from germline, CDR1 is SGHDT and CDR2 is YYEEEE. V dropped 2 bases and J dropped 6; count of bases not matched to a gene: 6. The CDR3 loop is CASSFPGLASNEQFF. DNA of the CDR3: TGTGCCAGCAGCTTCCCGGGACTAGCTAGCAATGAGCAGTTCTTC.

The CDR3 region is CASSSGQGAQPQHF. CDR3 nucleotide sequence: TGTGCCAGTAGTAGTGGTCAGGGTGCTCAGCCCCAGCATTTT. The rearrangement joins TRBV19 to TRBJ1-5; TRBD1 might be the D (5 bases). Trimming removed 4 bases at V and 6 bases at J, with 13 bases between. The V gene's germline CDR1 is LNHDA and CDR2 SQIVND (reference sequence). The CDR3 contains 14 residues.

This clonotype appeared a few times. The V gene is TRBV30, the J gene TRBJ1-1; 7 bases are a match to TRBD1. This CDR3 is built from 14 residues. Germline CDR1 reads GTSNPN; CDR2 reads SVGIG (reference sequence). Trimming cost V 5 bases and J 6 bases; bases outside gene matches: 12. The CDR3 DNA sequence: TGTGCCTGGGACCATGTCAGGGGGACGTCTGAAGCTTTCTTT. Translating it yields CAWDHVRGTSEAFF. The full variable domain, completed using reference TRBV30 and TRBJ1-1, is SQTIHQWPATLVQPVGSPLSLECTVEGTSNPNLYWYRQAAGRGLQLLFYSVGIGQISSEVPQNLSASRPQDRQFILSSKKLLLSDSGFYLCAWDHVRGTSEAFFGQGTRLTVV.

V and J are TRBV29-1 and TRBJ2-2; D ambiguous. Trimming stripped 4 bases from V and 6 bases from J, with 15 bases between. Per germline, CDR1 SQVTM and CDR2 ANQGSEA. The CDR3 is 14 amino acids. The CDR3 sequence: CSVVLDRKPGELFF. The CDR3 bases are TGCAGCGTTGTTCTAGACCGGAAACCCGGGGAGCTGTTTTTT.

Only one count was recorded for this clonotype. The chain employs TRBV4-3 and TRBJ1-1; TRBD1 might be the D (6 bases). Trimming pared 4 bases from V and 1 base from J, leaving 13 bases between. The length of the CDR3 is 15 residues. The germline V gene encodes CDR1 LGHNA and CDR2 YSLEER. CDR3 loop: CASSRDRIGNTEAFF. The CDR3 DNA follows: TGCGCCAGCAGCCGAGACAGGATAGGGAACACTGAAGCTTTCTTT.

The chain joins TRBV5-6 to TRBJ2-7; D call uncertain. CDR1 is SGHDT, CDR2 YYEEEE, per germline. Trimming left V 0 bases short and J 3 bases short, with 7 bases between. This CDR3 has 13 residues. CDR3 DNA sequence: TGTGCCAGCAGCTTGGCCCAGGTCTACGAGCAGTACTTC. As protein: CASSLAQVYEQYF.

V usage is TRBV27 and J usage is TRBJ1-1; no definite D call. With 6 bases removed from V and 1 base from J, the gap between germline ends came to 15 bases. Germline CDR1 MNHEY, CDR2 SMNVEV (reference sequence). This CDR3 has 15 residues. This CDR3 reads CASSPTWTANTEAFF. DNA of the CDR3: TGTGCCAGCAGCCCGACCTGGACCGCGAACACTGAAGCTTTCTTT.

V usage is TRBV5-4 and J usage is TRBJ2-2, with D possibly matching TRBD1 (6 bases). Per germline, CDR1 SGHNT and CDR2 YYREEE (reference sequence). V was clipped by 2 bases and J by 2 bases, with 10 bases between them. CDR3 size: 15 residues. In DNA, the CDR3 is TGTGCCAGCAGCTTAGGACAGACAAACACCGGGGAGCTGTTTTTT. Translated: CASSLGQTNTGELFF.